Below are 8 T cell receptor beta chains sequenced from a single sample in a study of shared clonotypes between healthy human individuals. Generated by immunoSEQ multiplex PCR, the TCRdb table keeps only in-frame clones and is missing some. The table shows a few million clones, with roughly 92% occurring only once. The material sequenced was naive CD4+ T cells from PBMCs. As to subset: CD45RA+ positively selected. The receptors were sampled from a man aged 18 to 30 in good health. Some clones in this sample may be carry-over from other donors' samples.

The V call is TRBV30, the J call TRBJ2-7; maybe TRBD2 (6 bases). Trimming took off 3 bases at V and 3 bases at J, with 24 bases between the two ends. CDR3 length: 17 residues. Germline loops: CDR1 GTSNPN, CDR2 SVGIG (reference sequence). CDR3 DNA: TGTGCCTGGAGGTGGCAGGGAGGCCTATCTTCGGTCTACGAGCAGTACTTC. It encodes CAWRWQGGLSSVYEQYF.

The CDR3: CASSPRGQAGYNEQFF. CDR3 in DNA: TGTGCCAGCAGCCCCAGGGGACAGGCCGGTTACAATGAGCAGTTCTTC. The chain is built from TRBV9 and TRBJ2-1; 8 bases are shared with TRBD1. The CDR3 extends over 16 amino acids. The ends lost 4 bases at V and 4 bases at J; junction bases unmatched: 10. Germline CDR1 reads SGDLS; CDR2 reads YYNGEE.

The rearrangement joins TRBV7-9 to TRBJ2-1; TRBD2 matches 7 bases. Germline trimming cut 1 base from V and 4 bases from J; bases unmatched to any gene: 7. There are 16 residues in the CDR3. CDR1 is SEHNR and CDR2 is FQNEAQ in the germline V gene (reference sequence). The CDR3 sequence: CASSLVPSGLYNEQFF. CDR3 DNA sequence: TGTGCCAGCAGCTTAGTGCCTAGCGGATTGTACAATGAGCAGTTCTTC.

The chain is built from TRBV4-2 and TRBJ2-6, with D perhaps being TRBD1 or TRBD2 (5 bases each). CDR1 is LGHNA, CDR2 YNFKEQ, per germline. V shed 2 bases and J shed 2 bases, with 7 bases lying between them. The CDR3 sequence is 15 residues long. Here the CDR3 DNA reads TGTGCCAGCAGCCAACAGGGACCTGGGGCCAACGTCCTGACTTTC. Residues: CASSQQGPGANVLTF.

CDR3 sequence: CASSPLLGALNTEAFF. In DNA form, the CDR3 reads TGTGCCAGCAGCCCCCTATTGGGGGCTTTGAACACTGAAGCTTTCTTT. The chain uses TRBV28 and TRBJ1-1; D is possibly TRBD1 (6 bases). The CDR3 consists of 16 residues. Per germline, CDR1 MDHEN and CDR2 SYDVKM. V dropped 6 bases and J dropped 0 bases, with 17 bases sitting between them.

V is TRBV18 and J is TRBJ2-5; 10 bases are shared with TRBD2. The CDR3 extends over 18 amino acids. Germline CDR1 KGHSH, CDR2 LQKENI. J was trimmed by 5 bases and V by 2 bases; bases with no gene match: 14. The CDR3 region is CASSPKKASGRKVETQYF. As DNA, the CDR3 is TGTGCCAGCTCACCAAAGAAGGCTAGCGGGAGAAAGGTGGAGACCCAGTACTTC.

This clone was picked up a small number of times. This rearrangement joins TRBV30 to TRBJ1-4, with 8 nucleotides matching TRBD1. V trimming: 0 bases; J trimming: 8 bases; junction bases outside the gene matches: 5. CDR1 GTSNPN and CDR2 SVGIG come from the germline V gene (reference sequence). This CDR3 is built from 14 residues. CDR3 in amino acids: CAWSVQGAREKLFF. CDR3 coding DNA: TGTGCCTGGAGTGTTCAGGGGGCGCGGGAAAAACTGTTTTTT.

The chain uses TRBV28 and TRBJ2-5; D gene unclear. V was pared by 3 bases and J by 4 bases, with 12 bases between. The germline V gene encodes CDR1 MDHEN and CDR2 SYDVKM. The CDR3 spans 14 residues. CDR3 in amino acids: CASSFLQSAETQYF. In nucleotides, the CDR3 is TGTGCCAGCAGTTTCCTTCAGTCAGCAGAGACCCAGTACTTC.